This T cell receptor beta chain derives from a study of control samples from healthy donors and cancer patients. This clone was counted a few times. Germline V lookup: CDR1 SQVTM, CDR2 ANQGSEA. The CDR3 loop spans 16 amino acids. Trimming at V came to 4 bases and at J to 4 bases, leaving 10 bases not matched to a gene. The table came from immunoSEQ multiplex PCR; TCRdb's copy has only in-frame clones and leaves some out. The repertoire holds about 45,000 clones, 70% seen once, with over 15% in the top ten. Sequenced sample: formalin-fixed, paraffin-embedded tissue. This TCR came from a male donor with melanoma. V is TRBV29-1 and J is TRBJ2-2; 9 nucleotides match TRBD2. The CDR3 region is CSVGRAGGSLTGELFF. CDR3 DNA: TGCAGCGTTGGTCGAGCGGGAGGCTCCCTCACCGGGGAGCTGTTTTTT.